A single sample is the source of the 24 T cell receptor beta chains below, sequenced in a study of cytomegalovirus exposure and HLA in healthy donors. The PCR used 60 Vbeta and 13 Jbeta primers. Libraries were prepared by immunoSEQ multiplex PCR; TCRdb keeps only in-frame clonotypes and omits some of them. The sample lists approximately 190,000 clones; approximately 80% were seen once. Source material: PBMCs. All receptors come from a woman younger than 45 in good health and CMV-seronegative.

The V gene is TRBV7-2, the J gene TRBJ2-7, with 14 nucleotides matching TRBD2. This CDR3 has 18 amino acids. After removal of 1 base from V and 2 bases from J, the junction contained 7 bases not matched to a gene. CDR1 and CDR2 from the germline V gene are SGHTA and FQGNSA. The CDR3: CASSLGGTSGRTAYEQYF. CDR3 DNA sequence: TGTGCCAGCAGCTTAGGGGGGACTAGCGGGAGAACTGCCTACGAGCAGTACTTC.

The chain joins TRBV2 to TRBJ1-6; 8 bases agree with TRBD1. From germline, CDR1 is SNHLY and CDR2 FYNNEI. The CDR3 sequence is 13 residues long. V gave up 8 bases and J gave up 13 bases; unmatched junction bases: 10. CDR3 bases: TGTGCCAGCCTTCGACAGGGGCTAGGTCCCCTCCACTTT. Protein: CASLRQGLGPLHF.

This clone was recorded only once. J is TRBJ1-2 and V is TRBV7-9; D unclear. CDR1 is SEHNR and CDR2 is FQNEAQ in the germline V gene (reference sequence). Trimming took 5 bases from V and 4 from J, leaving 23 bases between them. This CDR3 contains 17 residues. CDR3 DNA sequence: TGTGCCAGCAGCCCAATTAAGCGGTCAGTCGGGTTCTATGGCTACACCTTC. This encodes CASSPIKRSVGFYGYTF.

V is TRBV4-1 and J is TRBJ2-1; TRBD2 agrees at 13 bases. The CDR3 sequence is 16 residues long. CDR1 MGHRA and CDR2 YSYEKL come from the germline V gene. V shed 4 bases, J shed 6 bases, and the junction held 6 bases outside the gene matches. The chain's CDR3 is CASSPLTSGRSNEQFF. CDR3 in DNA: TGCGCCAGCAGCCCCCTGACTAGCGGGAGGAGCAATGAGCAGTTCTTC.

The V gene is TRBV5-4, the J gene TRBJ2-3; TRBD2 is a possible D gene (6 bases). Germline lookup yields CDR1 SGHNT and CDR2 YYREEE (reference sequence). The V and J ends lost 1 base and 6 bases respectively, with 15 bases between them. The CDR3 loop spans 15 amino acids. This CDR3 is CASSLSGERRDTQYF. The CDR3, as DNA: TGTGCCAGCAGCTTGTCGGGGGAAAGGAGGGATACGCAGTATTTT.

The genes are TRBV29-1 and TRBJ2-3, with 7 bases identical to TRBD2. The V gene end was trimmed by 7 bases and the J gene end by 3 bases; junction bases not matched to a gene: 7. This CDR3 is built from 13 residues. Per germline, CDR1 SQVTM and CDR2 ANQGSEA. The DNA for the CDR3 is TGCAGCGGTTGGCTAGCGGATACAGATACGCAGTATTTT. Translated: CSGWLADTDTQYF.

The genes are TRBV15 and TRBJ2-5; the match to TRBD1 covers 10 bases. The CDR3 runs to 16 residues. The germline V gene encodes CDR1 LNHNV and CDR2 YYDKDF (reference sequence). The ends lost 3 bases at V and 0 bases at J; junction bases unmatched: 4. In nucleotides, the CDR3 is TGTGCCACCAGCAGGGTCGGGACAGGGGACCAAGAGACCCAGTACTTC. This gives the protein CATSRVGTGDQETQYF.

J is TRBJ2-1 and V is TRBV7-9, with D perhaps matching TRBD2 (6 bases). Trimming shortened V by 4 bases and J by 4 bases, and 11 bases separated the two germline ends. Germline V CDR1 and CDR2: SEHNR, FQNEAQ (reference sequence). The CDR3 is made up of 14 amino acids. The CDR3: CASSSDSGYNEQFF. In DNA form, the CDR3 reads TGTGCCAGCAGCTCCGATAGCGGTTACAATGAGCAGTTCTTC. The full variable domain, completed using reference TRBV7-9 and TRBJ2-1, is DTGVSQNPRHKITKRGQNVTFRCDPISEHNRLYWYRQTLGQGPEFLTYFQNEAQLEKSRLLSDRFSAERPKGSFSTLEIQRTEQGDSAMYLCASSSDSGYNEQFFGPGTRLTVL.

This clone was counted a few times. CDR3 sequence: CASRAGTSIGNEQFF. CDR3 coding DNA: TGTGCCAGCAGAGCCGGGACTAGTATAGGCAATGAGCAGTTCTTC. V and J are TRBV5-5 and TRBJ2-1; 8 bases map to TRBD2. The CDR3 totals 15 residues. With 5 bases clipped from V and 6 bases from J, the junction kept 10 bases outside the gene matches. The germline CDR1 and CDR2 sequences are SGHKS and YYEKEE (reference sequence).

V gene TRBV5-5 combines with J gene TRBJ1-1, with a possible D match to TRBD1 (5 bases). Trimming cost V 4 bases and J 0 bases, with 10 bases left between them. This CDR3 is built from 14 residues. Germline CDR1 is SGHKS and CDR2 is YYEKEE (reference sequence). The CDR3 DNA follows: TGTGCCAGCAGCCAGGGATTGATGAACACTGAAGCTTTCTTT. It is translated as CASSQGLMNTEAFF. Combining the CDR3 with reference TRBV5-5 and TRBJ1-1 gives the whole variable domain DAGVTQSPTHLIKTRGQQVTLRCSPISGHKSVSWYQQVLGQGPQFIFQYYEKEERGRGNFPDRFSARQFPNYSSELNVNALLLGDSALYLCASSQGLMNTEAFFGQGTRLTVV.

CDR3 sequence (DNA): TGCGCCAGCAGCCAAAGTAGTACAGATACGCAGTATTTT. Encoded protein: CASSQSSTDTQYF. The genes are TRBV4-3 and TRBJ2-3; the D is unclear. Trimming cost V 2 bases and J 3 bases, with 6 bases left between them. The CDR3 contains 13 residues. Per the germline V gene, CDR1 is LGHNA and CDR2 is YSLEER.

The rearrangement joins TRBV13 to TRBJ2-5; TRBD1 matches at 7 bases. V shed 8 bases, J shed 3 bases, and the junction held 6 bases outside the gene matches. There are 13 residues in the CDR3. CDR1 is PRHDT, CDR2 FYEKMQ, per germline (reference sequence). The CDR3 spells CASQNRGKETQYF. The CDR3, as DNA: TGTGCCAGCCAAAACAGGGGAAAAGAGACCCAGTACTTC. The variable domain in full, with the rest retrieved from reference TRBV13 and TRBJ2-5, is AAGVIQSPRHLIKEKRETATLKCYPIPRHDTVYWYQQGPGQDPQFLISFYEKMQSDKGSIPDRFSAQQFSDYHSELNMSSLELGDSALYFCASQNRGKETQYFGPGTRLLVL.

This sequence joins TRBV2 and TRBJ2-7, with unresolved D. V was clipped by 1 base and J by 6 bases, with 13 bases between them. Per germline, CDR1 SNHLY and CDR2 FYNNEI. CDR3 length: 14 amino acids. CDR3 bases: TGTGCCAGCAGTGAAGGAGTTCCCCTAAGCGAGCAGTACTTC. This gives the protein CASSEGVPLSEQYF.

The rearrangement joins TRBV11-1 to TRBJ2-1; D is undetermined. The CDR3 runs 14 residues. Germline values: CDR1 SGHAT, CDR2 FQDESV (reference sequence). The V gene lost 2 bases and the J gene lost 2 bases, with 7 bases spanning the gap. The CDR3 DNA is TGTGCCAGCAGCTTATGGCAGACCTACAATGAGCAGTTCTTC. Amino acids: CASSLWQTYNEQFF.

This rearrangement joins TRBV28 to TRBJ2-7, with TRBD2 matching 7 bases. The CDR3 runs 13 residues. The germline V gene encodes CDR1 MDHEN and CDR2 SYDVKM. After removal of 9 bases from V and 1 base from J, the junction contained 6 bases not matched to a gene. The DNA for the CDR3 is TGTGCCAGTAAAAGCGGGGTTTCCTACGAGCAGTACTTC. Encoded protein: CASKSGVSYEQYF.

This sequence joins TRBV7-2 and TRBJ2-7, with 7 bases that match TRBD1. CDR3 length: 14 amino acids. Trimming removed 5 bases from V and 4 bases from J; junction bases left unmatched: 8. Germline CDR1 is SGHTA and CDR2 is FQGNSA. CDR3 sequence (DNA): TGTGCCAGCAGCCCCGGGGACAGATTTTACGAGCAGTACTTC. This encodes CASSPGDRFYEQYF.

This clone was detected only a few times. The chain links TRBV6-5 to TRBJ1-3, with D perhaps matching TRBD1 (5 bases). Deletions cut 0 bases from V and 1 base from J, with 10 bases between. CDR3 length equals 16 residues. Germline-derived CDR1 and CDR2 are MNHEY and SVGAGI. In DNA, the CDR3 is TGTGCCAGCAGTTACTCGAGGCAGGGATCTGGAAACACCATATATTTT. Its translation is CASSYSRQGSGNTIYF.

This clone was counted once. This chain links TRBV28 with TRBJ1-4; 7 positions agree with TRBD1. The ends lost 5 bases at V and 3 bases at J; junction bases unmatched: 12. This CDR3 contains 17 residues. Germline V gene lookup returns CDR1 MDHEN and CDR2 SYDVKM. The CDR3: CASSPWDSQGANEKLFF. CDR3 nucleotides: TGTGCCAGCAGTCCATGGGACAGCCAAGGGGCTAATGAAAAACTGTTTTTT. The full variable domain, its missing parts supplied by reference TRBV28 and TRBJ1-4, is DVKVTQSSRYLVKRTGEKVFLECVQDMDHENMFWYRQDPGLGLRLIYFSYDVKMKEKGDIPEGYSVSREKKERFSLILESASTNQTSMYLCASSPWDSQGANEKLFFGSGTQLSVL.

The V call is TRBV19, the J call TRBJ2-1; TRBD2 matches 12 bases. The V and J ends lost 6 bases and 8 bases, in that order; junction bases with no gene match: 11. Germline V gene data show CDR1 as LNHDA and CDR2 as SQIVND (reference sequence). There are 16 residues in the CDR3. The chain's CDR3 is CASSRLAGARGDEQFF. In DNA form, the CDR3 reads TGTGCCAGTAGCCGACTAGCGGGAGCCCGGGGGGATGAGCAGTTCTTC.

The chain uses TRBV7-9 and TRBJ2-7; TRBD1 is a possible D gene (8 bases). The V gene lost 2 bases and the J gene lost 0 bases, with 20 bases spanning the gap. The CDR3 sequence is 18 residues long. CDR1 is SEHNR and CDR2 is FQNEAQ in the germline V gene (reference sequence). The CDR3 here is CASSLSQGGTGSSYEQYF. CDR3 nucleotides: TGTGCCAGCAGCTTATCTCAGGGGGGGACAGGCAGCTCCTACGAGCAGTACTTC.

The chain carries TRBV4-3 and TRBJ2-5; D uncertain. The J call may be wrong; the DNA end is better matched by TRBJ2-7. Germline CDR1 and CDR2: LGHNA and YSLEER. The CDR3 contains 12 residues. CDR3 sequence reads: CASSQDRYEQYF. The CDR3 DNA follows: TGCGCCAGCAGCCAAGACCGGTACGAGCAGTACTTC.

The chain joins TRBV5-6 to TRBJ1-2; possibly TRBD1 for D (6 bases). The CDR3 covers 16 residues. V was pared by 1 base and J by 2 bases, with 15 bases between. Germline values: CDR1 SGHDT, CDR2 YYEEEE. CDR3 in DNA: TGTGCCAGCAGCTTGTTGGACAGTCGAATAAACTATGGCTACACCTTC. This gives the protein CASSLLDSRINYGYTF.

This sequence joins TRBV7-3 and TRBJ2-7, with 9 nucleotides matching TRBD1. The CDR3 sequence is 14 residues long. J was trimmed by 5 bases and V by 5 bases; bases with no gene match: 7. The germline CDR1 and CDR2 sequences are SGHTA and FQGTGA. In DNA, the CDR3 is TGTGCCAGCAGCGGGGGGACAGGGACAAACGAGCAGTACTTC. It encodes CASSGGTGTNEQYF.

V and J are TRBV7-9 and TRBJ2-5; 7 nucleotides agree with TRBD2. TRBJ2-7 explains the end of the DNA better; the J call may be wrong. Germline V gene data show CDR1 as SEHNR and CDR2 as FQNEAQ (reference sequence). CDR3 size: 19 residues. In DNA, the CDR3 is TGTGCCAGCAGCCTTACCCTCATCTACCTTGAGCGGGACTCCTACGAGCAGTACTTC. This encodes CASSLTLIYLERDSYEQYF.